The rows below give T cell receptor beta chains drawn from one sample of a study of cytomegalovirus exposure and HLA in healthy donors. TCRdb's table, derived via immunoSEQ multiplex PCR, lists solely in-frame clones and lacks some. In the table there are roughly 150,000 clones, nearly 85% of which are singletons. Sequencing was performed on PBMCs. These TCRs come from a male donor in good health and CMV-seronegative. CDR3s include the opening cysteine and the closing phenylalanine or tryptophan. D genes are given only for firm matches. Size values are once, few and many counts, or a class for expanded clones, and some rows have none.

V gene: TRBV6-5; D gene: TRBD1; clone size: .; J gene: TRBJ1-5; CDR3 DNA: TGTGCCAGCAGTTCCGCTATCGGGACAGTCAATCAGCCCCAGCATTTT; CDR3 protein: CASSSAIGTVNQPQHF
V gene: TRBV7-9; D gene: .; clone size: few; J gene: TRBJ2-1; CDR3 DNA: TGTGCCAGCAGCTTAGCTCAAGGGGTATTTGAGCAGTTCTTC; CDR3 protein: CASSLAQGVFEQFF
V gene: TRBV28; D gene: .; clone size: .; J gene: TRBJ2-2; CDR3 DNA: TGTGCCAGCAGTTTCCTTACTGCGGACACCGGGGAGCTGTTTTTT; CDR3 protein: CASSFLTADTGELFF
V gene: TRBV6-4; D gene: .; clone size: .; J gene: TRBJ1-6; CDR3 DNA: TGTGCCAGTCGATTGAGCTCCTATAATTCACCCCTCCACTTT; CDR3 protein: CASRLSSYNSPLHF
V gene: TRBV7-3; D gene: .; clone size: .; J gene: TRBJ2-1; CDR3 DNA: TGTGCCAGCAGCTTTGAGGGGGGGATTTTGGATGAGCAGTTCTTC; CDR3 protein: CASSFEGGILDEQFF
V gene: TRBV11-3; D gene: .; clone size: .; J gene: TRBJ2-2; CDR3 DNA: TGTGCCAGCAGCTCTAGGCGGAGCAGCACCGGGGAGCTGTTTTTT; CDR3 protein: CASSSRRSSTGELFF
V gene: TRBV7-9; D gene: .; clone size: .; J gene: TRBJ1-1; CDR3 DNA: TGTTCCAGCAGCTTAGTACAGGGCAACACTGAAGCTTTCTTT; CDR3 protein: CSSSLVQGNTEAFF
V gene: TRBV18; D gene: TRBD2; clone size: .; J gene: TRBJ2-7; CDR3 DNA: TGTGCCAGCTCACCGATGGGGGGGGACCACGAGCAGTACTTC; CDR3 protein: CASSPMGGDHEQYF
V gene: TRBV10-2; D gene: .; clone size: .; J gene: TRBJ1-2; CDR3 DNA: TGCGCCAGCGGGGGGGAGAATGGCTACACCTTC; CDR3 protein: CASGGENGYTF
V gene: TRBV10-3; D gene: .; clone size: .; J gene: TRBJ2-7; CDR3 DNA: TGTGCCATCAGTGAGTCGATCGGGGAGGAAGAGCAGTACTTC; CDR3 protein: CAISESIGEEEQYF
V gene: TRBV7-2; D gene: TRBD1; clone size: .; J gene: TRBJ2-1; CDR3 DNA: TGTGCCAGCAGCTTGGACAGGTACAATGAGCAGTTCTTC; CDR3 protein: CASSLDRYNEQFF
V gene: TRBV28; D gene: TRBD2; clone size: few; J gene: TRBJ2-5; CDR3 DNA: TGTGCCAGCAGTCCCCAGGGACTATACCAAGAGACCCAGTACTTC; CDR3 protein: CASSPQGLYQETQYF
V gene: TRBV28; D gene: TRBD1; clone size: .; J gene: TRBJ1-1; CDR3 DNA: TGTGCCAGCAGTTTAAGGACAGGGACTGAAGCTTTCTTT; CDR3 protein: CASSLRTGTEAFF
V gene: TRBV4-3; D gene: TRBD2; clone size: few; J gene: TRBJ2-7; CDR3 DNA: TGCGCCAGCAGCCAAGGTCTAGCGGGAGGTTACGAGCAGTACTTC; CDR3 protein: CASSQGLAGGYEQYF
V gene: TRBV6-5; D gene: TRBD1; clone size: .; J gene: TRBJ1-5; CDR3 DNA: TGTGCCAGCAGTCCGCCCGACAGGGCTCATCAGCCCCAGCATTTT; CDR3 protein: CASSPPDRAHQPQHF
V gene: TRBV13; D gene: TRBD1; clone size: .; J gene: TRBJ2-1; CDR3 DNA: TGTGCCATCCCAACAGGGGCCTACAATGAGCAGTTCTTC; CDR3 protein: CAIPTGAYNEQFF
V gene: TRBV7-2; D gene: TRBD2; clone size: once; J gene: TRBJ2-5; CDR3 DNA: TGTGCCAGCAGCTTAGGTACAGCGGGAGGGCAAAAGACCCAGTACTTC; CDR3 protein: CASSLGTAGGQKTQYF
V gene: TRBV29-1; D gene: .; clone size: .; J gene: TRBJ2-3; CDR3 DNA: TGCAGCGTATACTATTACACAGATACGCAGTATTTT; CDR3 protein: CSVYYYTDTQYF
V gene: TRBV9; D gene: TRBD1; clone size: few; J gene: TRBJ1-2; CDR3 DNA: TGTGCCAGCAGCGTCGACCCGGACAGGGCGGACTATGGCTACACCTTC; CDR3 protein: CASSVDPDRADYGYTF
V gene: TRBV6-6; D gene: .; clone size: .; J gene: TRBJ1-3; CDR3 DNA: TGTGCCAGCAGTTACCAACCGGGGGGAAACACCATATATTTT; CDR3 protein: CASSYQPGGNTIYF
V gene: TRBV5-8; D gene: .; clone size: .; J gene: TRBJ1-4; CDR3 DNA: TGTGCCAGCAGCTTGTGGAAGGAGGAAGGGGAAAAACTGTTTTTT; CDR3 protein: CASSLWKEEGEKLFF
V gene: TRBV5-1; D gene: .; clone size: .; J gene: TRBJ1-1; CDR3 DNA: TGCGCCAGCAGCTTGTCGGCGGGGATGAACACTGAAGCTTTCTTT; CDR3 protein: CASSLSAGMNTEAFF
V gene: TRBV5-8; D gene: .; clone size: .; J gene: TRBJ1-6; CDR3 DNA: TGTGCCAGCAGCTTCGATTCAGGGGTTAATTCACCCCTCCACTTT; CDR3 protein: CASSFDSGVNSPLHF
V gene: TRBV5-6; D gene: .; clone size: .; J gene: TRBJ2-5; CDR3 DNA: TGTGCCAGCAGCTTCGGGAGTCGGCAAGAGACCCAGTACTTC; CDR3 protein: CASSFGSRQETQYF
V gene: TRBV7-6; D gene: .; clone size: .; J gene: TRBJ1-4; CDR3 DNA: TGTGCCAGCAGCCCACTGCTGACCGGGTCCCCTAATGAAAAACTGTTTTTT; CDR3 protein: CASSPLLTGSPNEKLFF
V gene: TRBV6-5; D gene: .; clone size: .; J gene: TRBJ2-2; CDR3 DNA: TGTGCCAGCAGTTCGCAGGGGAACGCCGGGGAGCTGTTTTTT; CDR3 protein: CASSSQGNAGELFF
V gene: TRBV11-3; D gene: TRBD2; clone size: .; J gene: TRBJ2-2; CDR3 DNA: TGTGCCAGCAGCACGACTAGCGGGGTTTCGAACACCGGGGAGCTGTTTTTT; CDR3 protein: CASSTTSGVSNTGELFF
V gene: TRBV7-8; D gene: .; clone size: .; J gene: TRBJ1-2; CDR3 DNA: TGTGCCAGCAGCTTAGCTCAGGGGCTCTCCTATGGCTACACCTTC; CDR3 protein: CASSLAQGLSYGYTF
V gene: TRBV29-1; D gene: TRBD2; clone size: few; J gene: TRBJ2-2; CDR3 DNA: TGCAGCGTTGAAGCGCGGGAGGGCATCGGGGAGCTGTTTTTT; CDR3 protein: CSVEAREGIGELFF
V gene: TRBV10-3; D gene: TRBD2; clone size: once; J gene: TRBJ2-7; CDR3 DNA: TGTGCCATCAGCTCGGCGGGAGAGACCTACGAGCAGTACTTC; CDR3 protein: CAISSAGETYEQYF
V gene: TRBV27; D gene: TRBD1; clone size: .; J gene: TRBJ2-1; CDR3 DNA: TGTGCCAGCAGTTCCGGGACAGACCACTACAATGAGCAGTTCTTC; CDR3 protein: CASSSGTDHYNEQFF
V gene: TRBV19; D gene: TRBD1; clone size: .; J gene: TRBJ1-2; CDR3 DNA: TGTGCCAGTTCGACAGGGGAGGCCTTCTATGGCTACACCTTC; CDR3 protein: CASSTGEAFYGYTF
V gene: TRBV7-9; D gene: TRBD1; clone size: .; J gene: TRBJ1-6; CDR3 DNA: TGTTCCAGCAGCTTAGGCTCCGGACAGGGTAATTCACCCCTCCACTTT; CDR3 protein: CSSSLGSGQGNSPLHF
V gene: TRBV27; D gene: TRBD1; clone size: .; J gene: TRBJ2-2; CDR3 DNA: TGTGCCAGCAGTTTCGGACAGGGGGGGGCCGGGGAGCTGTTTTTT; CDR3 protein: CASSFGQGGAGELFF
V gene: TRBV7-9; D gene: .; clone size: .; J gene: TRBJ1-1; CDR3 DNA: TGTGCCAGCAGCTTACTAGCTGGGTTTGGGAGGGGGAAGTCGGCTGAAGCTTTCTTT; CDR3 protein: CASSLLAGFGRGKSAEAFF
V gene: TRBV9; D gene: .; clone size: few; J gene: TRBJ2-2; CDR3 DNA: TGTGCCAGCAGCGTAGGGGATAGCGGCCGCACCGGGGAGCTGTTTTTT; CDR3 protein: CASSVGDSGRTGELFF
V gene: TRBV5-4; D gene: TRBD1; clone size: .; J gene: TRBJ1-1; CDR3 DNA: TGTGCCAGCAGCGACGGGACAGGGAACACTGAAGCTTTCTTT; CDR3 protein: CASSDGTGNTEAFF
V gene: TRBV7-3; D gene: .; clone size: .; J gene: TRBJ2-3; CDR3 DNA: TGTGCCAGCAGCTTAGTAGGGGTGACAGATACGCAGTATTTT; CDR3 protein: CASSLVGVTDTQYF
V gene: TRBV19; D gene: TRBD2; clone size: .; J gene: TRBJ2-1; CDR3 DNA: TGTGCCAGTAGTCTCAGGGGACTAGCGGGAGTTCGACTGTTCTTC; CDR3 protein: CASSLRGLAGVRLFF
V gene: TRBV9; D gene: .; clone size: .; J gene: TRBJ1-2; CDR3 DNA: TGTGCCAGCAGCGTAGCCGCAACCAGGGCTGGTGTCTATGGCTACACCTTC; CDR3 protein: CASSVAATRAGVYGYTF
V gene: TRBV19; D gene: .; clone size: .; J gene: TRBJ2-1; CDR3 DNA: TGTGCCAGTAGTGTCCTTAGGCAGGCTGACAATGAGCAGTTCTTC; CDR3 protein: CASSVLRQADNEQFF
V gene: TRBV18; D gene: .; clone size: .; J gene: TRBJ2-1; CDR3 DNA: TGTGCCAGCTCACCAAGACTACAATCAACCTACAATGAGCAGTTCTTC; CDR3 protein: CASSPRLQSTYNEQFF
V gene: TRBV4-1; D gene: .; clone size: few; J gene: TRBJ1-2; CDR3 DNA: TGCGCCAGCAGCCAAGAAGGCGGCAGCTCGGTATATGGCTACACCTTC; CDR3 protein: CASSQEGGSSVYGYTF
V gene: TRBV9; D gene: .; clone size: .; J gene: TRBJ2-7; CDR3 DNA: TGTGCCAGCAGCCCCCGACAGATGCCCGCCAGCGAGCAGTACTTC; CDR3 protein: CASSPRQMPASEQYF
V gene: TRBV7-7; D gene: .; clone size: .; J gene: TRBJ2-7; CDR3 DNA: TGTGCCAGCAGCTTCGTCCGTACAGGGTTACCCTACGAGCAGTACTTC; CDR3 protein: CASSFVRTGLPYEQYF
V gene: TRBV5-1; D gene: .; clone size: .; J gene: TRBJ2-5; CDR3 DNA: TGCGCCAGCAGCTTCGGAGGGGGGGCGGTAGAGACCCAGTACTTC; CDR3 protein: CASSFGGGAVETQYF
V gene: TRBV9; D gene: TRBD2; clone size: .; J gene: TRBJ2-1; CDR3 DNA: TGTGCCAGCAGCGTAGTAGGGGCGGGAGCCCAGTTTAATGAGCAGTTCTTC; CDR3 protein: CASSVVGAGAQFNEQFF
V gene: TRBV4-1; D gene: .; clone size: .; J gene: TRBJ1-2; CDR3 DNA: TGCGCCAGCAGCCAAAATAACGGGGGTAACTATGGCTACACCTTC; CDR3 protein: CASSQNNGGNYGYTF
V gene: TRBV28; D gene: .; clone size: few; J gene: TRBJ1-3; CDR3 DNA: TGTGCCAGCAGTTTATCGGGGGGCTCTGGAAACACCATATATTTT; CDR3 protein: CASSLSGGSGNTIYF
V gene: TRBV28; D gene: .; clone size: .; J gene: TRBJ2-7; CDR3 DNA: TGTGCCAGCAGCCTTAGCGGAGGTTCCTACGAGCAGTACTTC; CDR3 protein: CASSLSGGSYEQYF
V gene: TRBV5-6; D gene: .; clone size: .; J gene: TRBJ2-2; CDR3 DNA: TGTGCCAGCAGCTTGATGTGGAGCGCGGACACCGGGGAGCTGTTTTTT; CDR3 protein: CASSLMWSADTGELFF
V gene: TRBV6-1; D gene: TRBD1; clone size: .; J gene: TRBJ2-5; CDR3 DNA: TGTGCCAGCAGTGGCACAGGGGGCAGGGAGACCCAGTACTTC; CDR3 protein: CASSGTGGRETQYF
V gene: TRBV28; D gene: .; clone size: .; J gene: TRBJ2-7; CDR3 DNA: TGTGCCAGCAGTTTTACCACTACTAGCTCCTACGAGCAGTACTTC; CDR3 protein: CASSFTTTSSYEQYF
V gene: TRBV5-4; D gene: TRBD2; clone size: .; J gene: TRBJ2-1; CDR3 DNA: TGTGCCAGCAGCGTTGGACTAGCGGTAACCTCCTACAATGAGCAGTTCTTC; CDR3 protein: CASSVGLAVTSYNEQFF
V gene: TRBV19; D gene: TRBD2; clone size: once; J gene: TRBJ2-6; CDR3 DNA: TGTGCCAGTAGTATAGTCGGGGGGGGCTCTGGGGCCAACGTCCTGACTTTC; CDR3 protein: CASSIVGGGSGANVLTF
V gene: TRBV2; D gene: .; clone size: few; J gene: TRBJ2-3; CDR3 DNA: TGTGCCAGCAGTGGTTCCCCTAGCACAGATACGCAGTATTTT; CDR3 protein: CASSGSPSTDTQYF
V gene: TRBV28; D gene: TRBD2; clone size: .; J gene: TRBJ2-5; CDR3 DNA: TGTGCCAGCAGTTTGAGGGGAGGGGTACAAGAGACCCAGTACTTC; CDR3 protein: CASSLRGGVQETQYF
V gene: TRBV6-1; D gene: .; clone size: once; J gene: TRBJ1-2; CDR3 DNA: TGTGCCAGCAGTGACCCCCTTTTAAGGGGCCATTATGGCTACACCTTC; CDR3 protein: CASSDPLLRGHYGYTF
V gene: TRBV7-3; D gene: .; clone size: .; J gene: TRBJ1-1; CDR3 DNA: TGTGCCAGCAGTTGGTACCCGGGAGCTGAAGCTTTCTTT; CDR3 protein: CASSWYPGAEAFF
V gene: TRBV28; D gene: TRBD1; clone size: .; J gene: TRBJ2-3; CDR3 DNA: TGTGCCAGCAGTAGCCCCCGTCGGACAGGGGAAGCAGATACGCAGTATTTT; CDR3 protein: CASSSPRRTGEADTQYF